This T cell receptor beta chain was sequenced during a study of CD8 T cells in Susac syndrome. The CDR3 contains 15 residues. Trimming cost V 3 bases and J 4 bases, with 16 bases left between them. Germline V gene data show CDR1 as LGHNA and CDR2 as YSLEER. From blood CD8+ and CD4+ T cells, the TCR beta chain was sequenced. As to this clonotype: Its antigen is still unknown.

Study findings and constraints: In total CD8+ repertoires, 15 to 20 Susac-specific public clones were detected, and CD8+ TEMRA repertoires contained five or six.

The authors reverse transcribed roughly 0.5 to 1 ug RNA with random hexamers. TCRdb processed the immunoSEQ multiplex PCR reads anew with MiXCR; each CDR3 protein has one entry. The table includes fewer than 60,000 distinct CDR3 sequences, around 93% detected once. The TCR originated in a human donor with Susac syndrome. Sample: CD8+ T cells from PBMCs. This rearrangement joins TRBV4-3 to TRBJ2-7; no clear D. CDR3 in DNA: TGCGCCAGCAGCCAGGGTTCCAGGCACTCTTACGAGCAGTACTTC. It yields the protein CASSQGSRHSYEQYF.